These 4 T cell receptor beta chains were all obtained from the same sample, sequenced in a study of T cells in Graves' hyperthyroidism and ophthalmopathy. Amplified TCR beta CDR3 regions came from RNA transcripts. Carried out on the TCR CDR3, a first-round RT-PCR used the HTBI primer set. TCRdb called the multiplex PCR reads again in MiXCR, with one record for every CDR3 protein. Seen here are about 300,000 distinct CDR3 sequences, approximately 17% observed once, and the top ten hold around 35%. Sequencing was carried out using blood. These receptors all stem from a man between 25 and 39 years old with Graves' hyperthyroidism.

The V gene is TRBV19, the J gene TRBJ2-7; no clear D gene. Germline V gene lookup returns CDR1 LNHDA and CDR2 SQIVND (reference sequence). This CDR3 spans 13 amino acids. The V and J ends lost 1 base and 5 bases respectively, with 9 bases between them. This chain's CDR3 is CASSIVGWDEQYF. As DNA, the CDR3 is TGTGCCAGTAGTATAGTGGGCTGGGACGAGCAGTACTTC.

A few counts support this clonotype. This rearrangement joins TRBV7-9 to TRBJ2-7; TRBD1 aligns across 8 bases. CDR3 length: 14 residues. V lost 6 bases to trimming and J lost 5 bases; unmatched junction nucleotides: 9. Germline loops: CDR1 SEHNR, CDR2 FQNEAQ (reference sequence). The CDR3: CASRATGALDEQYF. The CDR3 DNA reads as TGTGCCAGCAGAGCGACAGGGGCTTTGGACGAGCAGTACTTC.

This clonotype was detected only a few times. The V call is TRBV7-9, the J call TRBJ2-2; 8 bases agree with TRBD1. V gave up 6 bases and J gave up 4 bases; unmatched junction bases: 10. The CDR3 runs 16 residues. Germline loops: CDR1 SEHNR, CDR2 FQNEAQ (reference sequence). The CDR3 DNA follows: TGTGCCAGCAGTAACCGGGACAGGCCTACCACCGGGGAGCTGTTTTTT. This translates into CASSNRDRPTTGELFF.

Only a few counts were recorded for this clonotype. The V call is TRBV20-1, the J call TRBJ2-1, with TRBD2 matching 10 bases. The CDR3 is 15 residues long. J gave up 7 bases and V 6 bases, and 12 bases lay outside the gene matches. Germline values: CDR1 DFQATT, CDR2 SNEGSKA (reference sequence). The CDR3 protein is CSAVILAGAGNEQFF. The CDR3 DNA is TGCAGTGCCGTCATTCTAGCGGGAGCGGGTAATGAGCAGTTCTTC.